This TCR beta chain was identified in a study of Graves' ophthalmopathy and Graves' hyperthyroidism. Overall study context: Specimen type is peripheral blood, obtained at initial diagnosis before any treatment.

The table lists this clonotype with many counts. The target antigen is unknown. CAS ≥3, NOSPECS ≥4, moderate-to-severe activity and duration under 3 months marked donors with ophthalmopathy. The study excluded patients with other autoimmune diseases, uncontrolled infections, pregnancy or lactation. Findings and caveats of the study: Among thyroid clonotypes expanded above 0.001 frequency, most also appeared in blood.

RNA transcripts served as template for amplifying TCR beta CDR3 sequences. RT-PCR in the first round used HTBI primers; a second-round multiplex PCR followed. Using its own MiXCR run on the multiplex PCR reads, TCRdb lists one record per CDR3 protein. The sample contains over 200,000 distinct CDR3 sequences, just under 30% of which appear only once. Germline CDR1 KGHDR, CDR2 SFDVKD. Trimming took 2 bases from V and 6 from J; bases not matched to a gene: 7. The CDR3 sequence is 17 residues long. This clonotype originated in a man aged 50-59 years with Graves' ophthalmopathy. Sequencing input: peripheral blood. V is TRBV24-1 and J is TRBJ2-2; TRBD2 matches at 11 bases. The CDR3 DNA reads as TGTGCCACCAGTGATTATACTAGCGGGAGTATCGCCGGGGAGCTGTTTTTT. This encodes CATSDYTSGSIAGELFF.